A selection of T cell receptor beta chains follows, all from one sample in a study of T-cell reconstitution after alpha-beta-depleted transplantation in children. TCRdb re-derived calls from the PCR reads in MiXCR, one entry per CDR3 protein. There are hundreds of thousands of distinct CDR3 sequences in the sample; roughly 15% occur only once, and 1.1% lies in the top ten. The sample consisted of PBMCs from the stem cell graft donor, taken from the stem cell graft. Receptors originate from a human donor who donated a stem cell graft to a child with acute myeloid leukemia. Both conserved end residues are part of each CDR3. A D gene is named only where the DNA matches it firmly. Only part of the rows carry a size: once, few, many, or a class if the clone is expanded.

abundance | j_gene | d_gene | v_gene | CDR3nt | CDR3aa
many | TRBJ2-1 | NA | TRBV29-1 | TGCAGCGGGGCCTTCAGGGTCGACCATGAGCAGTTCTTC | CSGAFRVDHEQFF
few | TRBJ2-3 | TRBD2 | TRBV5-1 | TGCGCCAGCAGCTTGGGCTCCGGGACTAGCGGTGAGGATACGCAGTATTTT | CASSLGSGTSGEDTQYF
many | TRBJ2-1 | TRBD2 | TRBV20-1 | TGCAGTGCCGGCGGCGGGAGTGAGCAGTTCTTC | CSAGGGSEQFF
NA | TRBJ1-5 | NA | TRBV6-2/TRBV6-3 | TGTGCCAGCAGTTATGGGACCCCCCAGCATTTT | CASSYGTPQHF
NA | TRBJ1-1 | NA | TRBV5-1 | TGCGCCAGCAGCTTGGGACCAGAGGAAGCTTTCTTT | CASSLGPEEAFF
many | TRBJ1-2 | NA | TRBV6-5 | TGTGCCAGCAGTTACGGGGGGGCTAACTATGGCTACACCTTC | CASSYGGANYGYTF
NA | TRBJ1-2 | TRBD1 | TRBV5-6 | TGTGCCAGCAGCTCCGTCGGGACAGGGCGTAACTATGGCTACACCTTC | CASSSVGTGRNYGYTF
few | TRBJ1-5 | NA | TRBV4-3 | TGCGCCAGCAGCCAAGCTGTCAATCAGCCCCAGCATTTT | CASSQAVNQPQHF
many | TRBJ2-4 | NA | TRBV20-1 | TGCAGTGCTAGAGACGTGCACGGGGTGGACTTC | CSARDVHGVDF
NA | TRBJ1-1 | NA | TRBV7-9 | TGTGCCAGCAGCCCCCGGCAGGATACGCGCCGAGGAGCTTTCTTT | CASSPRQDTRRGAFF
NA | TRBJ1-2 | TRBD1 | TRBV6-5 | TGTGCCAGCAGTTACCGGGACAGGGTGGAAGGCTACACCTTC | CASSYRDRVEGYTF
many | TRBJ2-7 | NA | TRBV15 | TGTGCCACCAGCAGAGTCGACTCCTACGAGCAGTACTTC | CATSRVDSYEQYF
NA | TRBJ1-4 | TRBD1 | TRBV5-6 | TGTGCCAGCAGCACCGGCCGGGACAGAAGAAATGAAAAACTGTTTTTT | CASSTGRDRRNEKLFF
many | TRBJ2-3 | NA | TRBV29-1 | TGCAGCGTGAGGGACCAACACACAGATACGCAGTATTTT | CSVRDQHTDTQYF
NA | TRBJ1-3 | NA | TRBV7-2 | TGTGCCAGCAGCTTAGTTCCGGAGTCTGGAAACACCATATATTTT | CASSLVPESGNTIYF
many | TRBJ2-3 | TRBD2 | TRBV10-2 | TGCGCCAGCAGTGATCCTAGCGGGGGGATGCGAGATACGCAGTATTTT | CASSDPSGGMRDTQYF
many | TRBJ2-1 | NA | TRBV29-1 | TGCAGCGTTGAAAGTCGGCCCTACAATGAGCAGTTCTTC | CSVESRPYNEQFF
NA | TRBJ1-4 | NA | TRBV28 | TGTGCCAGCAGTCTATCGGTGACTAATGAAAAACTGTTTTTT | CASSLSVTNEKLFF
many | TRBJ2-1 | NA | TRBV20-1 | TGCAGTGCTCATTCCCCTCCGGCCTACAATGAGCAGTTCTTC | CSAHSPPAYNEQFF
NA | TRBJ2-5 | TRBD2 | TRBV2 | TGTGCCAGCGGAGCTAGCGGGGCGTGGGAGACCCAGTACTTC | CASGASGAWETQYF
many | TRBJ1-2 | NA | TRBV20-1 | TGCAGTGCCGCGAAGGGGGAAAATGGCTACACCTTC | CSAAKGENGYTF
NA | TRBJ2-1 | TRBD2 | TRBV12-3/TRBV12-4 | TGTGCCAGCAGCGCGACTAGCGGGGGAATGAACAATGAGCAGTTCTTC | CASSATSGGMNNEQFF
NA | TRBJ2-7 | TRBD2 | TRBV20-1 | TGCTGTGCTTTAGCGGGACACCCCGAGGGTTACTACGAGCAGTACTTC | CCALAGHPEGYYEQYF
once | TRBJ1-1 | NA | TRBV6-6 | TGTGCCAGCAGTTACTCGCCGGGGAGCGAAGCTTTCTTT | CASSYSPGSEAFF
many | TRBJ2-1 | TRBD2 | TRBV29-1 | TGCAGCGTTGACGGGGGGAACGGTGAGCAGTTCTTC | CSVDGGNGEQFF
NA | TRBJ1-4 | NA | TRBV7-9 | TGTGCCAGCAGCTCAGGAGATCAGATGGAAAAACTGTTTTTT | CASSSGDQMEKLFF
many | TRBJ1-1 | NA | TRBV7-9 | TGTGCCAGCAGCTTAGTCAAGAACACTGAAGCTTTCTTT | CASSLVKNTEAFF
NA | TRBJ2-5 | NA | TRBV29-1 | TGCAGCGTTCACCCGGGAGAGACCCAGTACTTC | CSVHPGETQYF
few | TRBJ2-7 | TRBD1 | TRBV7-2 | TGTGCCAGCAGAAAAAACCGGGACAGGGACGACGAGCAGTACTTC | CASRKNRDRDDEQYF
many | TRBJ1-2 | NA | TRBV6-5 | TGTGCCAGCAGTTACTGGGATTCGGGGTCTAACTATGGCTACACCTTC | CASSYWDSGSNYGYTF
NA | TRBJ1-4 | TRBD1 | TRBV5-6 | TGTGCCAGCAGCTTGGAACAGGGGGGATCTAATGAAAAACTGTTTTTT | CASSLEQGGSNEKLFF
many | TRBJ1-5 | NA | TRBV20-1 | TGCAGTGCCTGGGGGGGGGCAGGGGAAGGTCAGCCCCAGCATTTT | CSAWGGAGEGQPQHF
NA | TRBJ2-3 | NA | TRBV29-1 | TGCAGCGTTGACCTGGGGGGGCAGGCAGATACGCAGTATTTT | CSVDLGGQADTQYF
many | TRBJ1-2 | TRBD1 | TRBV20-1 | TGCAGTGCCGTTCAGGACAGGGGAGAGTATGGCTACACCTTC | CSAVQDRGEYGYTF
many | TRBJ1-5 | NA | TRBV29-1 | TGCAGCGTGAGGGAGGGATTGGGGAGCAATCAGCCCCAGCATTTT | CSVREGLGSNQPQHF
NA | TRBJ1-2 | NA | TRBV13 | TGTGCCAGCAGCAACTTTCAGACAGGAGCATTCTATGGCTACACCTTC | CASSNFQTGAFYGYTF
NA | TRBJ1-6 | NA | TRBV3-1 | TGTGCCAGCAGCCAAGACTTGAGGCCCCGAGACCTCCACTTT | CASSQDLRPRDLHF
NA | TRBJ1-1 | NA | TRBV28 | TGTGCCAGCAGTCCTTACCGGGTGAACACTGAAGCTTTCTTT | CASSPYRVNTEAFF
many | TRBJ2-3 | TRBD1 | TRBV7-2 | TGTGCCAGCAGCTTAAGCGTGGGACAGGGTACGCAGTATTTT | CASSLSVGQGTQYF
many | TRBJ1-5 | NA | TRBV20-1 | TGCAGTGCTAGATCTCAGGGAGATCAGCCCCAGCATTTT | CSARSQGDQPQHF
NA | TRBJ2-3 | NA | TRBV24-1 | TGTGCCACCAGTGACCGTGACAGGAGTAGCACAGATACGCAGTATTTT | CATSDRDRSSTDTQYF
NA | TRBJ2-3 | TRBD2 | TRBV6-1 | TGTGCCAGCACCCTGGGGGGGAACCAAGATACGCAGTATTTT | CASTLGGNQDTQYF
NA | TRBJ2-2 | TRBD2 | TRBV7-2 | TGTGCCAGCAGCTTAGCGCGCGGGGGGGCGCGTGCCGGGGAGCTGTTTTTT | CASSLARGGARAGELFF